This T cell receptor (beta chain) emerged from a study of cytotoxic CD8 clonotypes in ibrutinib-treated CLL. Study-level background: Investigators collected response samples after a median roughly 13 months of treatment, range 6 to 36. Study-wide results and limits: Clonality rose at ibrutinib response and fell back toward baseline at progression. Higher circulating CD8+ T-cell counts strongly accompanied higher baseline clonality, above age-matched healthy donors. Under treatment, the uncommon public clonotypes either contracted or remained stable.

Notes on this clone: As yet, its antigen is unknown.

Sequencing used immunoSEQ multiplex PCR; TCRdb keeps in-frame clones, though not all of them. Among about 8,600 clones listed, less than 75% were seen once. The V and J ends lost 2 bases and 10 bases respectively, with 15 bases between them. The CDR3 length is 14 residues. CDR1 and CDR2 from the germline V gene are SGHNT and YENEEA. The receptor comes from a human donor with chronic lymphocytic leukemia. The J gene is TRBJ2-1, the V gene TRBV11-3; the D gene could be TRBD1 or TRBD2 (7 bases each). The input for sequencing was PBMCs, taken before ibrutinib treatment. CDR3 amino acids: CASSLSGEGAEQFF. In DNA, the CDR3 is TGTGCCAGCAGCTTATCAGGGGAGGGGGCCGAGCAGTTCTTC.